Included here is one T cell receptor (beta chain) sequence, with context. This clone was detected only a few times. Its binding antigen is unknown. Base qualities were left out, and no much larger clone turns up one base away. The High Capacity cDNA Reverse Transcription Kit was used to reverse transcribe all of the isolated RNA, meaning that expressed TCRB transcripts were what got sequenced. Deep immunoSEQ sequencing was performed on naive, central memory and regulatory T cell samples, with an average of around 3.5 million total reads per sample. Sorted cells were lysed in RLT buffer and RNA was extracted with DNase-treated RNeasy Micro or Mini kits, depending on cell number. Each cell subset was processed separately to prevent cross-contamination, with patient and healthy donor samples processed together. TCRB sequences were amplified from cDNA with the immunoSEQ multiplex PCR, producing 87-bp fragments spanning the CDR3 region. Sequencing of the amplicons was done on the Illumina HiSeq platform. On the study's bioinformatics: Synthetic template baselines were used to correct PCR bias computationally, reads within Hamming distance 2 were collapsed together, and singletons that could not be merged were discarded. Reads were aligned against IMGT so that V, D and J genes, CDR3 length and insertions or deletions at six rearrangement sites could be assigned. Within each subset, clonotype counts were normalized to sorted cell number, and only after that were true diversity and Gini coefficients computed with the tcR R package. The overlap coefficient, calculated on TCRB nucleotide sequences, was used to quantify repertoire sharing. As a proxy for the pre-selection repertoire, out-of-frame TCRB sequences from naive cells were analyzed. TCRdb's version of the immuneACCESS table is confined to in-frame rearrangements and falls short of the full clone set. An unresolved V gene accounts for under half of the shortfall where checked; the remainder is of unknown origin. That table gives V, J and clone size, and the DNA gave D and trimming. This sample lists 500,000 to 800,000 clones; roughly 12% were detected once. Around 0.12% of the sample is taken by the ten largest.

The data are from a study of beta chain features in type 1 diabetes (dated by TCRdb to about 2018). Regarding the study in general: Mean age, gender distribution, total cell number and subset yield did not differ between patients and healthy donors. Regulatory and stem cell-like memory subsets were obtained from only 8 patients and about 8 healthy donors, while naive and central memory subsets were obtained from all 28 donors. A total of about 99,000,000 sorted cells were examined across all samples, and RNA yield correlated strongly with the number of cells per subset. The study compared TCRB repertoires of sorted circulating CD4+ T cell subsets between recently diagnosed type 1 diabetes patients and matched healthy donors.

Results the study describes overall, beyond this receptor: Because cDNA rather than genomic DNA was sequenced, highly expressing activated cells could have been over-represented, although no difference in activation and CD3 levels was found between groups. Naive, central memory and regulatory TCRB repertoires appeared to be more similar among patients than among healthy donors. Patients with type 1 diabetes made fewer insertions and deleted more nucleotides at VDJ recombination sites, implying thymic rearrangement abnormalities. In all four CD4+ subsets, TCRB CDR3 length was moderately but significantly shorter in type 1 diabetes patients. Shorter templates might have been favored by PCR, but patient and control samples were amplified and corrected together, so both groups would have been affected equally by any skew. Only small numbers of individuals were included in the HLA sub-analyses, which left unresolved whether HLA type had any influence on TCRB rearrangement.

The germline V gene gives CDR1 as SNHLY and CDR2 as FYNNEI. The CDR3 spans 11 residues, from the cysteine through the phenylalanine. Just CDR3 DNA is preserved here, 33 bases in frame from base 1. V was cut back by 4 bases and J by 6 bases, leaving a gap of 6 bases between them. Each donor gave one peripheral blood draw, roughly 110 mL on average, collected into heparinised tubes. Using a panel that included CD45RO, CCR7, CD25, CD127, CD95 and CD27, naive, central memory, regulatory and stem cell-like memory CD4+ T cells were sorted on a BD FACSAria II. A purity above 98% was achieved for all sorted populations. PBMCs were isolated immediately by Lymphoprep density gradient centrifugation and stained directly without culture. Samples were stained and sorted in pairs, with one healthy donor and one patient per experiment, so that batch effects were minimized.

Sequencing was carried out using naive CD4+ T cells from blood. What the cell subset or site label conveys for this sample: true naive CD4+ T cells. The chain uses TRBV2 and TRBJ2-5; no D segment can be confidently identified. This clonotype originated in a young man with type 1 diabetes. The encoded CDR3 is CASSVTQTQYF. The DNA reads TGTGCCAGCAGTGTGACGCAGACCCAGTACTTC.